This TCR beta chain was sequenced for a study of CD8+CD57+ T cells in acquired aplastic anemia. Study-level findings and limits: Roughly 28 was the count of CD8+ CDR3 sequences that patients shared with controls.

The germline V gene encodes CDR1 SGHVS and CDR2 FNYEAQ. This CDR3 has 16 amino acids. V lost 5 bases to trimming and J lost 2 bases, with 18 bases between them. Genomic DNA templated the TCR beta VDJ and CDR3 profiling. TCRdb re-called the reads through MiXCR, storing one row per CDR3 protein. The table lists about 470,000 distinct CDR3 sequences, approximately 32% of them singletons. A word on this clonotype: What it recognizes is unknown.

CD8+CD57+ cell expansion had been shown by flow cytometry in patients chosen for sequencing. Patients had received no therapy at the time of blood sampling. This rearrangement joins TRBV7-6 to TRBJ2-5; the D gene could be TRBD1 or TRBD2 (5 bases each). This clonotype was obtained from a human donor with aplastic anemia. The sample comprised sorted CD4+, CD8+, or CD8+CD57+ T cells (not recorded which) from PBMCs. In nucleotides, the CDR3 is TGTGCCAGCAGCCACTCACCGGGACCGTTACAAGAGACCCAGTACTTC. Translated: CASSHSPGPLQETQYF.